This T cell receptor (beta chain) was sequenced in a study of cytomegalovirus exposure and HLA in healthy donors. On the study more broadly: Inside one of the first data releases sat around 77 million unique TCRs taken from HLA-typed donors. Regarding the study as a whole: Cytomegalovirus status, reportedly, was diagnosed with high specificity and sensitivity by the classifier. The authors listed 150 to 200 TCR beta chains as cytomegalovirus-associated.

Notes on this clone: Its antigen remains unknown.

Trimming left V 1 base short and J 4 bases short, with 5 bases between. CDR3 length: 13 amino acids. Per germline, CDR1 SGHTA and CDR2 FQGNSA. 13 Jbeta primers and 60 Vbeta primers were used for the PCR. Generated by immunoSEQ multiplex PCR, the TCRdb table keeps only in-frame clones and is missing some. The sample contains approximately 240,000 clones, 75% to 90% of which appear only once. The origin of this receptor is a young woman in good health and CMV-seronegative. The chain joins TRBV7-2 to TRBJ1-3; a weak D match, TRBD1 (5 bases). What was sequenced was PBMCs. This CDR3 reads CASSLDRGNTIYF. The CDR3, as DNA: TGTGCCAGCAGCTTAGACAGGGGAAACACCATATATTTT.